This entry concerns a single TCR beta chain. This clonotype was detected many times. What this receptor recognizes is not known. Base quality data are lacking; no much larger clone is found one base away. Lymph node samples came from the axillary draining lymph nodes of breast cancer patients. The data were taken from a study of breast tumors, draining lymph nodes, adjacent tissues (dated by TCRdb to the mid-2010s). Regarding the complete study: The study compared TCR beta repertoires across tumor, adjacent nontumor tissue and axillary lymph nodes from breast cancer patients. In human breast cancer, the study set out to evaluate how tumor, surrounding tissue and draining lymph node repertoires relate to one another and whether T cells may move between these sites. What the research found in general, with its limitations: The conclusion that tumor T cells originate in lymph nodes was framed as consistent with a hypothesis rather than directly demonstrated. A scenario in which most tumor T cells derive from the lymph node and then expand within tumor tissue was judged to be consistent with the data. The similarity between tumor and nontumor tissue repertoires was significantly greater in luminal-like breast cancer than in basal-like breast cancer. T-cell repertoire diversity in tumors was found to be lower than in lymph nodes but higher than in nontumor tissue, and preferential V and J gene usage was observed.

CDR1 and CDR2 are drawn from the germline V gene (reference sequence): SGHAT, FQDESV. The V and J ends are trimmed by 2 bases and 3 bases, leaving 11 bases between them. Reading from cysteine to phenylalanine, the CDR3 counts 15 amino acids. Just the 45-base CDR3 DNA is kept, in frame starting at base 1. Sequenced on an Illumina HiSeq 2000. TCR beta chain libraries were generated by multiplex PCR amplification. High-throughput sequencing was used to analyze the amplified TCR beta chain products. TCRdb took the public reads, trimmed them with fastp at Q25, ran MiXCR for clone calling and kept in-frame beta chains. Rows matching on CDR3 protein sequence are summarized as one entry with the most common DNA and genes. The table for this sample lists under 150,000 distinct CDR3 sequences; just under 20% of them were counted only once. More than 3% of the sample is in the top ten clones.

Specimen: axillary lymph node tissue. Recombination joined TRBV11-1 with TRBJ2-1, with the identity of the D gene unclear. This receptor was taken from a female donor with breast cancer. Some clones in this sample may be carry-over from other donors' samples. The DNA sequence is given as TGTGCCAGCAGCTTAAGGAATATCGGCTACAATGAGCAGTTCTTC. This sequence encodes CASSLRNIGYNEQFF.